Sequencing of this TCR beta chain was carried out in a study of blood T cell repertoires in COVID-19. Profiled with immunoSEQ multiplex PCR; TCRdb holds only in-frame clones, not every one. Among some 44,000 clones listed, 92% were seen once. The CDR3 runs 20 residues. Germline lookup yields CDR1 LNHDA and CDR2 SQIVND (reference sequence). The V gene end was trimmed by 3 bases and the J gene end by 3 bases; junction bases not matched to a gene: 20. The receptor's source is a human donor in a cohort sampled during active COVID-19. The V gene is TRBV19, the J gene TRBJ2-7, with 10 bases matching TRBD2. Sequencing was carried out using peripheral blood. CDR3 DNA sequence: TGTGCCAGTAGTATCCGCCAGGTGGTAGCGGGAGGCCCTCGGGTCTACGAGCAGTACTTC. It yields the protein CASSIRQVVAGGPRVYEQYF.